The 3 T cell receptor beta chains in this list originate from one sample, sequenced in a study of blood T cell repertoires in COVID-19. The data were produced by immunoSEQ multiplex PCR, yet TCRdb's version contains in-frame clones alone and is incomplete. The table has a few hundred thousand clones, about 89% seen once. Material: PBMCs or T cells enriched from blood (not recorded which). These receptors were taken from a man aged 35-49 years who had recovered from COVID-19.

J is TRBJ2-7 and V is TRBV13, with 7 positions matching TRBD1. J was trimmed by 1 base and V by 4 bases; bases with no gene match: 7. Germline CDR1 and CDR2: PRHDT and FYEKMQ (reference sequence). The CDR3 extends over 15 amino acids. CDR3 amino acids: CASSSAWDSSYEQYF. The CDR3 coding sequence is TGTGCCAGCAGCTCGGCCTGGGACAGTTCCTACGAGCAGTACTTC.

The chain joins TRBV6-6 to TRBJ2-3; TRBD2 matches 16 bases. The CDR3 runs to 17 residues. The germline CDR1 and CDR2 sequences are MNHNY and SVGAGI (reference sequence). Germline trimming cut 5 bases from V and 4 bases from J; bases unmatched to any gene: 6. The CDR3 loop is CASSLGLAGGKPDTQYF. The CDR3 DNA sequence: TGTGCCAGCAGTCTGGGACTAGCGGGAGGGAAGCCAGATACGCAGTATTTT.

This chain joins TRBV28 and TRBJ1-2, with 8 bases that match TRBD1. V was pared by 4 bases and J by 8 bases, with 21 bases of the junction left unmatched. CDR3 size: 18 residues. The germline V gene encodes CDR1 MDHEN and CDR2 SYDVKM. CDR3: CASSSPTGDSFPRLGYTF. The CDR3 DNA follows: TGTGCCAGCAGTTCGCCGACAGGGGACAGTTTTCCACGGTTGGGCTACACCTTC.